Following are 18 T cell receptor beta chains from one sample sequenced in a study of tumor and adjacent non-tumor tissue in lung cancer. No cell sorting was done before RNA was extracted from the tissue. The normal lung tissue was taken more than 3 cm from the tumor edge. The library came from three nested PCR rounds adapted from ARM-PCR protocols. MiXCR, run by TCRdb on the multiplex PCR reads, gives a single entry per CDR3 protein. The table lists 110,000 or so distinct CDR3 sequences, roughly three fifths of them singletons. The specimen was distant non-tumor lung tissue. These receptors all stem from a man aged 60-69 years with non-small cell lung cancer.

Of note for this clonotype: This may come from a read error, since a much larger clone is one base off. V usage is TRBV4-3 and J usage is TRBJ2-1, with D possibly TRBD1 on 5 matching bases. The CDR3 is 13 amino acids. Germline CDR1 reads LGHNA; CDR2 reads YSLEER. The CDR3 DNA sequence: TGCGCCAGCAGCCAACAGGGATTAGATGAGCAGTCCTTC. Its protein product is CASSQQGLDEQSF.

In this sample, this clonotype turned up a few times. This chain joins TRBV6-1 and TRBJ2-1; D gene ambiguous. The CDR3 spans 14 residues. CDR1 MNHNS and CDR2 SASEGT come from the germline V gene. The V and J ends lost 7 bases and 5 bases respectively, with 15 bases between them. This chain's CDR3 is CASTASPYHNEQFF. The CDR3 nucleotides read TGTGCCAGCACGGCGAGTCCCTACCACAATGAGCAGTTCTTC.

For this clonotype: A much larger clone differs by one base, so this may be a read error. The CDR3 spells CASSSAGPETQYF. The CDR3 DNA sequence: TGTGCCAGCAGCTCGGCAGGGCCAGAGACCCAGTACTTC. The V and J genes are TRBV5-6 and TRBJ2-5; weak D call: TRBD1 (5 bases). The ends were cut back, 3 bases at V and 4 bases at J, with 10 bases in the middle. The CDR3 consists of 13 residues. The V gene's germline CDR1 is SGHDT and CDR2 YYEEEE.

The chain joins TRBV29-1 to TRBJ1-1; 7 bases are a match to TRBD1. The CDR3 sequence is 13 residues long. The germline V gene has CDR1 SQVTM and CDR2 ANQGSEA. CDR3 residues: CSAKGAEDTEAFF. As DNA, the CDR3 is TGCAGTGCAAAGGGGGCTGAGGACACTGAAGCTTTCTTT.

With regard to this clonotype: This sequence may be a read error, since a much larger clone differs from it by one base. The gene calls are TRBV6-2 or TRBV6-3 and TRBJ1-1, with D possibly matching TRBD1 (5 bases). V lost 8 bases and J lost 3, with 13 bases in between. The CDR3 is 13 amino acids. Germline CDR1 and CDR2: MNHEY and SVGEGT. CDR3 sequence reads: CASGAGGDTEAFF. The CDR3 DNA follows: TGTGCCAGCGGGGCGGGTGGTGACACTGAAGCTTTCTTT.

The gene calls are TRBV6-1 and TRBJ1-1; D remains unclear. This CDR3 contains 15 residues. Germline CDR1 and CDR2: MNHNS and SASEGT. Deletions cut 7 bases from V and 4 bases from J, with 19 bases between. The CDR3 spells CASNWNRGYTTEAFF. The CDR3 nucleotides read TGTGCCAGCAACTGGAACAGAGGATATACCACTGAAGCTTTCTTT.

V gene TRBV5-6 combines with J gene TRBJ2-3; the D is unclear. In germline, CDR1 is SGHDT, CDR2 YYEEEE. V dropped 0 bases and J dropped 14 bases, with 25 bases sitting between them. The CDR3 is made up of 16 amino acids. The CDR3, as DNA: TGTGCCAGCAGCTTGGACCCTCAACTACGCACAGATACGGTGTATTTT. It specifies CASSLDPQLRTDTVYF.

This clonotype was picked up one time. At one boundary the junction diverges from the germline segment, which might be a read error. The chain employs TRBV11-2 and TRBJ2-7; 9 bases align to TRBD1. Germline values: CDR1 SGHAT, CDR2 FQNNGV. The CDR3 consists of 16 residues. This CDR3 is CANSLVLGQGSYERYF. In DNA, the CDR3 is TGTGCCAACAGCTTAGTCCTCGGACAGGGGAGCTACGAGCGATACTTC.

V gene TRBV29-1 combines with J gene TRBJ2-7; 7 positions match TRBD1. V was pared by 8 bases and J by 2 bases, with 9 bases of the junction left unmatched. Germline CDR1 SQVTM, CDR2 ANQGSEA. The CDR3 is 13 residues long. The chain's CDR3 is CSIWTGQPYEQYF. The CDR3 coding sequence is TGCAGCATTTGGACAGGACAACCCTACGAGCAGTACTTC.

This clonotype is medium-sized in the sample. The CDR3 loop reads CASSLRGRVGFDEQFF. The CDR3 region has the DNA TGTGCCAGCAGCTTAAGGGGCAGGGTAGGTTTCGATGAGCAGTTCTTC. V is TRBV11-2 and J is TRBJ2-1; D may be TRBD1 (5 bases). The CDR3 length is 16 residues. Germline CDR1 reads SGHAT; CDR2 reads FQNNGV. V lost 2 bases and J 8 bases, leaving 19 bases between the germline ends.

This sequence joins TRBV28 and TRBJ2-1; 7 nucleotides agree with TRBD1. The CDR3 covers 17 residues. Germline CDR1 is MDHEN and CDR2 is SYDVKM. The V gene end was trimmed by 6 bases and the J gene end by 6 bases; junction bases not matched to a gene: 17. CDR3 coding DNA: TGTGCCAGCAGAGATCTCGGACAGGCCTTATCTTCCAATGAGCAGTTCTTC. Amino acids: CASRDLGQALSSNEQFF.

Remarks on this clonotype: A much larger clone lies a single base off, so this may be a read error. This chain links TRBV5-1 with TRBJ1-2; no reliable D call. V lost 1 base, J lost 4 bases, and 20 bases lay in between. Germline lookup yields CDR1 SGHRS and CDR2 YFSETQ. The CDR3 totals 17 residues. Here the CDR3 reads CASSLHLSPGRGYGYTF. As DNA, the CDR3 is TGCGCCAGCAGCTTGCATCTTAGTCCGGGAAGAGGCTATGGCTACACCTTC.

With regard to this clonotype: Compared with germline, one end of the junction differs, possibly owing to a read error. The chain carries TRBV10-3 and TRBJ1-1; the D is unclear. Per germline, CDR1 ENHRY and CDR2 SYGVKD. The CDR3 has 11 residues. The CDR3 sequence: CAISTWHEAFF. CDR3 bases: TGTGCCATCAGTACATGGCATGAAGCTTTCTTC.

As for this clonotype: This sequence may be a read error, since a much larger clone differs from it by one base. J is TRBJ2-1 and V is TRBV5-8; maybe TRBD2 (5 bases). The CDR3 extends over 15 amino acids. Germline assignment: CDR1 SGHTS and CDR2 YDEGEE. This chain's CDR3 is CTSSLGARREGEQFF. As DNA, the CDR3 is TGTACCAGCAGCTTGGGCGCCCGGCGAGAGGGTGAGCAGTTCTTC.

To note about this clonotype: One junction end does not reproduce the germline sequence, and a read error may be involved. This rearrangement joins TRBV11-3 to TRBJ2-7; D is possibly TRBD2 (6 bases). This CDR3 is 14 amino acids long. Per the germline V gene, CDR1 is SGHNT and CDR2 is YENEEA. In nucleotides, the CDR3 is TGTGCCGACAGCCTAAGAGCGGGTCGGGACGAACAGTACTTC. It yields the protein CADSLRAGRDEQYF.

The chain is built from TRBV6-6 and TRBJ2-7, with TRBD2 matching 7 bases. CDR3 length: 14 residues. Germline loops: CDR1 MNHNY, CDR2 SVGAGI (reference sequence). Trimming cost V 10 bases and J 3 bases; bases outside gene matches: 12. This CDR3 reads CANKMTSRSYEQYF. The DNA of the CDR3 is TGTGCCAACAAAATGACTAGCAGGAGCTACGAGCAGTACTTC.

The V gene is TRBV6-1, the J gene TRBJ1-5; D ambiguous. Deletions cut 5 bases from V and 2 bases from J, with 10 bases between. CDR3 size: 14 residues. Germline V gene data show CDR1 as MNHNS and CDR2 as SASEGT. CDR3 in DNA: TGTGCCAGCAGTCAACGGGCTCGCAATCAGCCCCAGCATTTT. It codes for CASSQRARNQPQHF.

With respect to this clonotype: This CDR3 is missing its conserved last phenylalanine or tryptophan, likely due to a read error. V gene TRBV12-3 or TRBV12-4 combines with J gene TRBJ2-1, with 12 nucleotides matching TRBD2. The CDR3 covers 14 residues. CDR3 residues: CTSSLTSGSNEQFL. The CDR3 nucleotides read TGTACCAGCAGTTTGACTAGCGGGAGTAATGAGCAGTTCCTC.